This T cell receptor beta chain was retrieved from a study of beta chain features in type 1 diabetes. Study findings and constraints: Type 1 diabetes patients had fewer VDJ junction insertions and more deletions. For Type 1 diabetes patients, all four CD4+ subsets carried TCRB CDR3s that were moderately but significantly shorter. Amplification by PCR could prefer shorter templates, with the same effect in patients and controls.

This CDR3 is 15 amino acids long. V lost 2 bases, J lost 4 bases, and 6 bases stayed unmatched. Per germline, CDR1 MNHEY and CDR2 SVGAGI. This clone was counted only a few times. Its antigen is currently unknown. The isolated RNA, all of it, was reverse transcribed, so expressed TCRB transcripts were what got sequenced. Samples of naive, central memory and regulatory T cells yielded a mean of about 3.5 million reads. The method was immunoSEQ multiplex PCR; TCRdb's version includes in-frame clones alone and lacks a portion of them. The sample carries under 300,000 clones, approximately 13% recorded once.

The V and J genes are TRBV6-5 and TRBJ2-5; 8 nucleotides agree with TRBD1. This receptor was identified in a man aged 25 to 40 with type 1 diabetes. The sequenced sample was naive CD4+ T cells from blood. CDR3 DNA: TGTGCCAGCAGTTACGACAGGGGAGGTAGAGAGACCCAGTACTTC. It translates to CASSYDRGGRETQYF.